The sequence of this TCR beta chain was determined in a study of T cell responses to AZD1222 COVID-19 vaccine. Whole-study findings and limits: Per reports, nearly half of all spike-specific TCRs target regions that are unmutated in variants. Sampling that yielded the repertoires occurred only after the peak T cell response. Donors were chiefly white British, with a greater number of females, and clonal diversity was perhaps underestimated. Rises in breadth and depth of Spike-specific TCRs came after two AZD1222 doses.

Method: immunoSEQ multiplex PCR; TCRdb's copy keeps in-frame clones and lacks some. This sample has about 100,000 clones, with approximately 87% found just once. The J segment lost 3 bases and the V segment lost 4 bases, leaving 9 bases of the junction unmatched. The CDR3 consists of 15 residues. Per the germline V gene, CDR1 is SGHNT and CDR2 is YYREEE (reference sequence). Concerning this clone: Its cognate antigen is unknown.

This receptor was obtained from an adult in good health. Sequenced here: peripheral blood, sampled on day 0 of MenACWY control vaccination. This chain connects TRBV5-4 to TRBJ2-7; 8 bases agree with TRBD2. CDR3 loop: CASSPSGGGFYEQYF. The CDR3 DNA follows: TGTGCCAGCAGCCCATCTGGCGGGGGGTTCTACGAGCAGTACTTC. Supplemented by reference TRBV5-4 and TRBJ2-7, the full variable domain reads ETGVTQSPTHLIKTRGQQVTLRCSSQSGHNTVSWYQQALGQGPQFIFQYYREEENGRGNFPPRFSGLQFPNYSSELNVNALELDDSALYLCASSPSGGGFYEQYFGPGTRLTVT.